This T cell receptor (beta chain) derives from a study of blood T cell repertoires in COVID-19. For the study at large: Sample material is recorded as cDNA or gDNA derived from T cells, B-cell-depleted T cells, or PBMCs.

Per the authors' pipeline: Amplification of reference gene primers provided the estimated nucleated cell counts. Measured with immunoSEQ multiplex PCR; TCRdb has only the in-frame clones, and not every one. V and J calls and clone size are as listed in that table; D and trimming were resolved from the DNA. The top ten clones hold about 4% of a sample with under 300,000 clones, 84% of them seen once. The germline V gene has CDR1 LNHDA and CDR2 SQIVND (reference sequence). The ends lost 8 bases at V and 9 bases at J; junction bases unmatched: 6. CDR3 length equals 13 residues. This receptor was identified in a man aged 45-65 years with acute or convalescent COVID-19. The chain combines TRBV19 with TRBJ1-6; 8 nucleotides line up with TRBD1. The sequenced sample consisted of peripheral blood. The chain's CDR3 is CASSDRVGSPLHF. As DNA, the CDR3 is TGTGCCAGTTCGGACAGGGTAGGTTCACCCCTCCACTTT.